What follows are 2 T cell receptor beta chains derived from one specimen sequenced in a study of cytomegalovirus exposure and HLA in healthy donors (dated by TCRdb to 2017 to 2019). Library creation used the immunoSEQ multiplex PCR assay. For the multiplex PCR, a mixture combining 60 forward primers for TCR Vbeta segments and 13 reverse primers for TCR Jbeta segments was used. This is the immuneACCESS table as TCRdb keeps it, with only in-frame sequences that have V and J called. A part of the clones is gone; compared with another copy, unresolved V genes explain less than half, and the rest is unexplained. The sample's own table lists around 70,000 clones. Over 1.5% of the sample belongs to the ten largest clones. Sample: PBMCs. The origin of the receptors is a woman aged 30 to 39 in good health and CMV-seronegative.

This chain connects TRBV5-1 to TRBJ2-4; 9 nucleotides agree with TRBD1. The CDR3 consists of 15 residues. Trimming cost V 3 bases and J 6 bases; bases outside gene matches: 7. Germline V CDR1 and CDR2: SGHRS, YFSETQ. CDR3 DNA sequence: TGCGCCAGCAGCTCCGAAACGGGACAGGGAAACATTCAGTACTTC. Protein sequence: CASSSETGQGNIQYF.

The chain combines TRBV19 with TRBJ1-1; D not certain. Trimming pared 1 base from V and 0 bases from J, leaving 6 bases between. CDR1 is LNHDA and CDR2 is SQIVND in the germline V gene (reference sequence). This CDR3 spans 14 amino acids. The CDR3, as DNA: TGTGCCAGTAGTATAGCGCCGGTGAACACTGAAGCTTTCTTT. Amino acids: CASSIAPVNTEAFF.